These T cell receptor beta chains were read from a single sample in a study of STAT5B mutations in CD4+ large granular lymphocyte leukemia. Only in-frame clones appear in the TCRdb table, and some are missing; sequencing was by immunoSEQ multiplex PCR. The table shows thousands of clones, with about two thirds occurring only once. The specimen was PBMCs. Receptors were obtained from a woman in her 70s with CD4+ T-cell large granular lymphocyte leukemia. The CDR3 runs from the conserved cysteine through the conserved F or W. The D gene is left open where the match is weak. The size field is filled for only some rows; it gives once, few, many or a size class.

clone_size,j_call,d_call,v_call,cdr3_nt,cdr3_aa
.,TRBJ1-6,.,TRBV30,TGTGCCTGGAGCGTCAGGGGTGCTAGCTCCTATAATTCACCCCTCCACTTT,CAWSVRGASSYNSPLHF
once,TRBJ2-7,TRBD1,TRBV27,TGTGCCAGCAGTTGGACAGGCCGCTACGAGCAGTACTTC,CASSWTGRYEQYF
.,TRBJ2-5,TRBD2,TRBV19,TGTGCCAGTAGTCGGGGGACTAGCGCCAACCAAGAGACCCAGTACTTC,CASSRGTSANQETQYF
.,TRBJ1-5,TRBD1,TRBV11-3,TGTGCCAGCGGAAACAGGGGTAAGCCCCAGCATTTT,CASGNRGKPQHF
.,TRBJ2-5,.,TRBV2,TGTGCCTCCCAGGGACGGGACCCTCAAGAGACCCAGTACTTC,CASQGRDPQETQYF
.,TRBJ1-2,.,TRBV11-3,TGTGCCAGCAGCTTAGCCGGTGGGTATGGCTACACCTTC,CASSLAGGYGYTF
.,TRBJ1-6,.,TRBV15,TGTGCCACCAGCAGAGTCGGTCGGGATTCACCCCTCCACTTT,CATSRVGRDSPLHF
.,TRBJ1-2,.,TRBV5-6,TGTGCCAGCAGCTTTGGGGCAACAAGCTATGGCTACACCTTC,CASSFGATSYGYTF
.,TRBJ2-1,TRBD1,TRBV7-6,TGTGCCAGCAGCCCGGGACAGGGCCATGAGCAGTTCTTC,CASSPGQGHEQFF
.,TRBJ1-1,.,TRBV4-1,TGCGCCAGCAGCCGCGGTGGTTTCAACACTGAAGCTTTCTTT,CASSRGGFNTEAFF
.,TRBJ1-2,TRBD1,TRBV5-1,TGCGCCAGCGGAACAGGGGATGGCTACACCTTC,CASGTGDGYTF
.,TRBJ1-4,.,TRBV7-9,TGTGCCAGCAGCTTAGGAGAAACTAATGAAAAACTGTTTTTT,CASSLGETNEKLFF
few,TRBJ1-1,TRBD1,TRBV7-3,TGTGCCAGCAGCTCGGGACAGACGAACACTGAAGCTTTCTTT,CASSSGQTNTEAFF
.,TRBJ1-1,.,TRBV20-1,TGCAGTGCAAGTCCGGGACTCGAGGCTTTCTTT,CSASPGLEAFF
few,TRBJ2-4,TRBD1,TRBV5-1,TGCGCCAGCAGCTTGGTTAGGACAGGGTTGGCCAAAAACATTCAGTACTTC,CASSLVRTGLAKNIQYF
.,TRBJ2-7,TRBD1,TRBV10-3,TGTGCCATCAGACCCGCAGGGACAGGGAACTCCTACGAGCAGTACTTC,CAIRPAGTGNSYEQYF
.,TRBJ2-7,.,TRBV7-8,TGTGCCAGCAGCTCCGGGGCGGACGACGAGCAGTACTTC,CASSSGADDEQYF
.,TRBJ1-2,.,TRBV10-3,TGTGCCATCAGTGAAGTTTGGGGGAGAAGCTCTAACTATGGCTACACCTTC,CAISEVWGRSSNYGYTF
.,TRBJ2-3,TRBD1,TRBV4-2,TGTGCCAGCAGCGGGGGACAGTCCCGCACAGATACGCAGTATTTT,CASSGGQSRTDTQYF
.,TRBJ2-7,.,TRBV11-2,TGTGCCAGCAGCTTAGATGGAGGGGTTAGCTCCTACGAGCAGTACTTC,CASSLDGGVSSYEQYF
.,TRBJ2-2,TRBD1,TRBV5-1,TGCGCCAGCAGCTCAGACAGGGGGTTGAACACCGGGGAGCTGTTTTTT,CASSSDRGLNTGELFF
.,TRBJ1-1,.,TRBV10-3,TGTGCCATCAGTGAGAGAACGGGTCAACACACTGAAGCTTTCTTT,CAISERTGQHTEAFF
.,TRBJ2-7,.,TRBV7-2,TGTGCCAGCAGCTTAGAGGCGGAGTACGAGCAGTACTTC,CASSLEAEYEQYF
.,TRBJ2-3,TRBD2,TRBV5-1,TGCGCCAGCAGCCGGGGAGCGGGAGGGCCGGGAGATACGCAGTATTTT,CASSRGAGGPGDTQYF
few,TRBJ1-1,.,TRBV20-1,TGCAGTGCTAGAGGGCGGGCTGAAGCTTTCTTT,CSARGRAEAFF
.,TRBJ1-3,.,TRBV11-2,TGTGCCAGCAGCTTAGGGGGCTCTGGAAACACCATATATTTT,CASSLGGSGNTIYF